Listed below are T cell receptor beta chains from one sample, sequenced in a study of cytomegalovirus exposure and HLA in healthy donors. Sequencing used immunoSEQ multiplex PCR; TCRdb keeps in-frame clones, though not all of them. The data contain around 85,000 clones, 80% of them singletons. The sample taken for sequencing was PBMCs. These receptors were collected from a young man in good health and CMV-seronegative. Each CDR3 is given with its conserved first and last residue. Fields, in order: V gene, D gene, CDR3 protein. D genes are given only for firm matches.

TRBV29-1	.	CSGAHQNNEQFF
TRBV5-1	.	CASSLVGTGEGEQYF
TRBV12-5	TRBD2	CASTLAGGPWRETQYF
TRBV28	.	CASRAGHSATNEKLFF
TRBV4-1	.	CASSQAAQAGYGYTF
TRBV16	TRBD1	CASSQLGTVNTEAFF
TRBV15	.	CATSRVRESDEAFF
TRBV6-4	TRBD1	CASSDRPGQGSDEQFF
TRBV6-1	.	CASRWETGGSYEQYF
TRBV5-6	.	CASRRGLTGYTF
TRBV9	TRBD1	CASSVEGARDNEQFF
TRBV4-3	TRBD1	CASSLGQDGRYEQYF
TRBV5-4	.	CASSLDLAGTYEQYF
TRBV5-8	TRBD1	CASIRQGNQPQHF
TRBV28	TRBD1	CASSLGQGARNEQFF
TRBV5-4	.	CASSPKDSNSPLHF
TRBV12-5	TRBD1	CASGLATGQGPPYEQYF
TRBV4-2	TRBD1	CASSPDVTGAYEQYF
TRBV28	.	CASSLPGTYEQYF
TRBV19	TRBD2	CASSTLAGGFRETQYF
TRBV11-2	TRBD1	CASSYGQGAAYEQYF
TRBV7-8	TRBD1	CASSAQGGTEAFF
TRBV27	TRBD1	CASSYNFRGQNTGELFF
TRBV6-5	.	CASRHGGGGDTQYF
TRBV18	.	CASSLDRVNTEAFF
TRBV27	.	CASSLRRPAGNEQFF
TRBV6-5	TRBD2	CASSGLAGGGTQYF
TRBV19	TRBD1	CASRGQGVWNTEAFF
TRBV10-2	.	CASSETKNRVSGNTIYF
TRBV15	.	CATSGLLSSGANVLTF
TRBV19	TRBD1	CASSIWDRGPGANVLTF
TRBV5-6	.	CASSLALLTTGNEQFF
TRBV19	.	CASSPLGTLRLVSPLHF
TRBV5-1	.	CASSLGQSNQPQHF
TRBV5-6	.	CASSLDAGEEKLFF
TRBV10-3	.	CAITGQLNSPLHF
TRBV5-1	.	CASSLDLSGGNYEQYF
TRBV5-1	.	CASSGGGPNEKLFF
TRBV5-1	TRBD1	CASSAGTGSRTDTQYF
TRBV7-8	TRBD1	CASSFGTAWQGGYTF
TRBV10-1	.	CASSESSGEDTQYF
TRBV7-9	.	CASNQGGSRTEQYF
TRBV10-3	TRBD1	CAISEPRDRANEAFF
TRBV5-1	.	CASSLEPGNQPQHF
TRBV9	TRBD1	CASSGGQESYEQYF
TRBV2	TRBD2	CASGAGVYEQYF
TRBV2	.	CASSVSHSDSYNEQFF
TRBV7-6	TRBD1	CASSIGQGGSGNTIYF